This is a list of T cell receptor beta chains from one sample in a study of identifying expanded T cells in peripheral blood. The method was immunoSEQ multiplex PCR; TCRdb's version includes in-frame clones alone and lacks a portion of them. Of under 120,000 clones listed, about 89% are singletons. Source material: blood. These receptors were collected from a person aged 18 to 70 in good health. Each CDR3 is given with its conserved first and last residue. The order of the fields is V gene, D gene, J gene, CDR3 protein, CDR3 DNA. A D gene is named only where the DNA matches it firmly.

V: TRBV7-6; D: -; J: TRBJ2-5; CDR3: CASSLGAGLWETQYF; DNA: TGTGCCAGCAGCTTAGGTGCGGGCCTATGGGAGACCCAGTACTTC
V: TRBV5-8; D: TRBD2; J: TRBJ2-3; CDR3: CASRGGRDSTDTQYF; DNA: TGTGCCAGCCGCGGGGGGAGGGACAGCACAGATACGCAGTATTTT
V: TRBV5-1; D: -; J: TRBJ1-1; CDR3: CASSQGEGTEAFF; DNA: TGCGCCAGCAGCCAGGGTGAGGGCACTGAAGCTTTCTTT
V: TRBV5-1; D: -; J: TRBJ2-7; CDR3: CASSLASGLYYSSYEQYF; DNA: TGCGCCAGCAGCTTGGCATCGGGCCTCTACTACAGCTCCTACGAGCAGTACTTC
V: TRBV7-8; D: -; J: TRBJ1-3; CDR3: CASSLGRGRSGNTIYF; DNA: TGTGCCAGCAGCTTAGGAAGGGGTCGCTCTGGAAACACCATATATTTT
V: TRBV19; D: -; J: TRBJ1-3; CDR3: CASSPGLGNTIYF; DNA: TGTGCCAGTTCCCCAGGGCTCGGAAACACCATATATTTT
V: TRBV28; D: -; J: TRBJ1-1; CDR3: CASSLGVNTEAFF; DNA: TGTGCCAGCAGTTTGGGAGTGAACACTGAAGCTTTCTTT
V: TRBV12-5; D: TRBD2; J: TRBJ2-7; CDR3: CASGLTTSGGVYEQYF; DNA: TGTGCTAGTGGTTTGACAACTAGCGGGGGGGTCTACGAGCAGTACTTC
V: TRBV5-4; D: -; J: TRBJ2-7; CDR3: CASSLAPTSWDEQYF; DNA: TGTGCCAGCAGCTTGGCCCCAACTAGCTGGGACGAGCAGTACTTC
V: TRBV4-3; D: TRBD1; J: TRBJ1-5; CDR3: CASSQEFYGQGSEPQHF; DNA: TGCGCCAGCAGCCAAGAGTTCTACGGACAGGGTTCGGAGCCCCAGCATTTT
V: TRBV10-1; D: -; J: TRBJ2-2; CDR3: CASSESPAPPNTGELFF; DNA: TGCGCCAGCAGTGAGAGCCCTGCCCCCCCGAACACCGGGGAGCTGTTTTTT
V: TRBV6-5; D: -; J: TRBJ2-5; CDR3: CASTLRGGQETQYF; DNA: TGTGCCAGCACCCTAAGGGGAGGCCAAGAGACCCAGTACTTC
V: TRBV30; D: -; J: TRBJ1-2; CDR3: CAWSVARDYTF; DNA: TGTGCCTGGAGTGTGGCCAGGGACTACACCTTC
V: TRBV6-5; D: TRBD1; J: TRBJ2-5; CDR3: CASSGTVTQYF; DNA: TGTGCCAGCAGTGGGACAGTCACCCAGTACTTC
V: TRBV6-5; D: -; J: TRBJ1-2; CDR3: CASSYSGGAGYTF; DNA: TGTGCCAGCAGTTACTCGGGGGGAGCGGGCTACACCTTC
V: TRBV10-3; D: -; J: TRBJ1-1; CDR3: CAISEQQNTEAFF; DNA: TGTGCCATCAGTGAACAACAGAACACTGAAGCTTTCTTT
V: TRBV6-6; D: -; J: TRBJ1-5; CDR3: CASSAPRGDQPQHF; DNA: TGTGCCAGCAGCGCGCCCAGGGGCGATCAGCCCCAGCATTTT
V: TRBV5-5; D: -; J: TRBJ2-7; CDR3: CASSLEPPGAPLDEQYF; DNA: TGTGCCAGCTCCTTAGAGCCTCCCGGAGCACCCCTGGACGAGCAGTACTTC
V: TRBV18; D: -; J: TRBJ2-6; CDR3: CASSPGSGANVLTF; DNA: TGTGCCAGCTCACCAGGGTCTGGGGCCAACGTCCTGACTTTC
V: TRBV2; D: -; J: TRBJ1-3; CDR3: CASSLRPLRSGNTIYF; DNA: TGTGCCAGCAGTCTTAGACCCTTACGCTCTGGAAACACCATATATTTT